Each of the 18 T cell receptor beta chains below was sequenced from the same sample in a study of T-cell memory formation after mild COVID-19. From the 5' RACE reads, TCRdb called clonotypes with MiXCR, one entry per CDR3 protein. The table lists about 290,000 distinct CDR3 sequences, about a sixth of them singletons. What was sequenced was PBMCs or a T cell subset sorted from them (not recorded which). These receptors came from a man between 18 and 29 years old who had mild COVID-19 (a few samples of this study predate the infection). Cell type and time point are not known.

The table lists this clonotype with a few counts. The V call is TRBV20-1, the J call TRBJ1-5; TRBD1 might be the D (5 bases). Trimming pared 2 bases from V and 0 bases from J, leaving 14 bases between. The CDR3 is 16 amino acids. In germline, CDR1 is DFQATT, CDR2 SNEGSKA (reference sequence). The CDR3 nucleotides are TGCAGTGCTAGAAGTTGGGACGACTATAGCAATCAGCCCCAGCATTTT. This sequence encodes CSARSWDDYSNQPQHF.

The chain is built from TRBV4-1 and TRBJ1-1; possibly TRBD1 for D (5 bases). CDR1 and CDR2 from the germline V gene are MGHRA and YSYEKL. The CDR3 totals 16 residues. Trimming took 0 bases from V and 3 from J, leaving 14 bases between them. The CDR3 region is CASSQDIGTGDTEAFF. The CDR3 nucleotides read TGCGCCAGCAGCCAAGATATCGGAACAGGCGACACTGAAGCTTTCTTT.

This clonotype was seen many times. This chain connects TRBV7-3 to TRBJ2-5, with 10 bases lining up with TRBD2. V gave up 5 bases and J gave up 0 bases; unmatched junction bases: 3. This CDR3 region has 15 residues. Per the germline V gene, CDR1 is SGHTA and CDR2 is FQGTGA. The CDR3 coding sequence is TGTGCCAGCAGCCTAGCGGGGGTGGACCAAGAGACCCAGTACTTC. Encoded protein: CASSLAGVDQETQYF.

This clonotype showed up just a few times. The junction does not match germline at one end; this may be a read error. The chain has TRBV4-3 and TRBJ2-3; 11 nucleotides agree with TRBD1. The germline gives CDR1 LGHNA, CDR2 YSLEER. The CDR3 runs 17 residues. Here the CDR3 DNA reads TGCGCCAGCAGCGAAGAGCTCACGGACAGGGGGCTTTATACGCAGTATTTT. This codes for CASSEELTDRGLYTQYF.

DNA for the CDR3: TGTGCCAGCAGACGGACGGCGAGCTCCTACGAGCAGTACTTC. It encodes CASRRTASSYEQYF. This sequence joins TRBV12-3 or TRBV12-4 and TRBJ2-7; D is unclear. V lost 6 bases and J lost 0, with 12 bases in between. The CDR3 extends over 14 amino acids.

CDR3 sequence reads: CSAVGGGTEAFF. The DNA of the CDR3 is TGCAGTGCCGTTGGGGGAGGGACTGAAGCTTTCTTT. This chain joins TRBV20-1 and TRBJ1-1, with a possible D match to TRBD1 (5 bases). The CDR3 sequence is 12 residues long. V lost 6 bases, J lost 5 bases, and 13 bases lay in between. The germline V gene encodes CDR1 DFQATT and CDR2 SNEGSKA (reference sequence).

Only a few counts were recorded for this clonotype. The V call is TRBV4-3, the J call TRBJ2-5; the D call may be TRBD1 or TRBD2 (5 bases each). Germline lookup yields CDR1 LGHNA and CDR2 YSLEER. The V and J ends lost 0 bases and 3 bases respectively, with 11 bases between them. The CDR3 length is 15 residues. The CDR3, as DNA: TGCGCCAGCAGCCAAGACCGGTGGGGGAAAGAGACCCAGTACTTC. This translates into CASSQDRWGKETQYF.

This clonotype showed up just a few times. The chain carries TRBV3-1 and TRBJ1-2; TRBD1 matches at 11 bases. Germline V gene sequence: CDR1 LGHDT, CDR2 YNNKEL (reference sequence). With 4 bases clipped from V and 5 bases from J, the junction kept 9 bases outside the gene matches. This CDR3 is built from 16 residues. DNA of the CDR3: TGTGCCAGCAGCCCAACCCGGACAGGGGGCGTGTATGGCTACACCTTC. Its protein product is CASSPTRTGGVYGYTF.

This sequence joins TRBV4-1 and TRBJ2-7, with D unresolved. V was clipped by 0 bases and J by 0 bases, with 9 bases between them. CDR1 MGHRA and CDR2 YSYEKL come from the germline V gene. The CDR3 covers 15 residues. CDR3 amino acids: CASSQDQFSSYEQYF. The CDR3 DNA follows: TGCGCCAGCAGCCAAGATCAGTTCAGCTCCTACGAGCAGTACTTC.

This clonotype was seen more than once but under ten times. The chain uses TRBV24-1 and TRBJ2-3, with D possibly being TRBD1 (7 bases). The CDR3 spans 13 residues. The germline CDR1 and CDR2 sequences are KGHDR and SFDVKD. Deletions cut 2 bases from V and 8 bases from J, with 10 bases between. CDR3 coding DNA: TGTGCCACCAGTGATTGGAGGGACAGTACGCAGTATTTT. It codes for CATSDWRDSTQYF.

This clonotype was detected many times. V is TRBV5-1 and J is TRBJ1-2; no clear D gene. CDR1 is SGHRS and CDR2 is YFSETQ in the germline V gene. The CDR3 extends over 15 amino acids. V lost 7 bases and J 4 bases, leaving 20 bases between the germline ends. The CDR3 reads CASHREAGSFYGYTF. The CDR3 DNA reads TGCGCCAGCCACAGAGAAGCCGGGTCCTTCTATGGCTACACCTTC.

The chain employs TRBV29-1 and TRBJ2-2, with D tentatively TRBD1 (5 bases). V was cut by 3 bases and J by 1 base, with 6 bases left in between. This CDR3 has 13 residues. Germline values: CDR1 SQVTM, CDR2 ANQGSEA. The CDR3 DNA reads TGCAGCGTTGACAGGGAGAACACCGGGGAGCTGTTTTTT. This codes for CSVDRENTGELFF.

This clonotype was counted ten times or more. This chain uses TRBV4-2 with TRBJ2-1, with 12 bases fitting TRBD2. The germline V gene encodes CDR1 LGHNA and CDR2 YNFKEQ. The CDR3 runs 19 residues. V lost 4 bases to trimming and J lost 1 base; unmatched junction nucleotides: 11. CDR3 sequence reads: CASSPAGLAGGQSYNEQFF. In nucleotides, the CDR3 is TGTGCCAGCAGCCCCGCCGGCCTAGCGGGGGGGCAGTCCTACAATGAGCAGTTCTTC.

This clonotype was seen a few times. The gene calls are TRBV6-2 or TRBV6-3 and TRBJ2-4, with unresolved D. CDR3 length: 16 amino acids. V lost 2 bases to trimming and J lost 10 bases, with 21 bases between them. Germline CDR1 and CDR2: MNHEY and SVGEGT. The CDR3 region is CASSYQPTQGSRIQYF. CDR3 in DNA: TGTGCCAGCAGTTACCAACCGACTCAAGGATCTCGAATTCAGTACTTC.

J is TRBJ1-4 and V is TRBV9, with D possibly matching TRBD1 (5 bases). CDR3 length: 14 amino acids. V lost 4 bases, J lost 8 bases, and 15 bases lay in between. CDR1 and CDR2 (germline): SGDLS, YYNGEE. CDR3 bases: TGTGCCAGCAGCATCGGAAGGGGAGGGGAAAAACTGTTTTTT. Amino acid sequence: CASSIGRGGEKLFF.

This clonotype was observed a few times. The V call is TRBV6-6, the J call TRBJ2-7; 8 bases match TRBD1. With 4 bases clipped from V and 4 bases from J, the junction kept 6 bases outside the gene matches. Germline V gene lookup returns CDR1 MNHNY and CDR2 SVGAGI (reference sequence). This CDR3 is built from 14 residues. The CDR3 loop reads CASSLTGGRYEQYV. In nucleotides, the CDR3 is TGTGCCAGCAGTTTAACAGGGGGAAGGTACGAGCAGTACGTC.

The chain employs TRBV12-3 or TRBV12-4 and TRBJ1-6, with no clear D. The CDR3 has 15 residues. The V gene lost 0 bases and the J gene lost 10 bases, with 13 bases spanning the gap. This CDR3 is CASSLATWVGSPLHF. CDR3 sequence (DNA): TGTGCCAGCAGTTTAGCCACATGGGTAGGCTCACCCCTCCACTTT.

The CDR3 spells CASSAGTGRRTF. The CDR3 coding sequence is TGTGCCAGCAGTGCCGGGACAGGGCGCCGCACCTTC. The chain combines TRBV2 with TRBJ1-2, with 9 bases identical to TRBD1. With 4 bases clipped from V and 13 bases from J, the junction kept 7 bases outside the gene matches. The CDR3 loop spans 12 amino acids. CDR1 is SNHLY and CDR2 is FYNNEI in the germline V gene.